The 29 T cell receptor beta chains below all came from one sample that was sequenced in a study of blood T cells in healthy people across ages. The second PCR ran roughly 7 to 12 cycles with a sample-barcoded 5' primer and J-beta primers. TCRdb reanalysed the 5' RACE reads using MiXCR and keeps one entry per CDR3 protein. This repertoire shows approximately 1.5 million distinct CDR3 sequences, 42% found once; its top ten account for 4%. Sequencing was carried out using blood. The origin of the receptors is a woman aged 18-29 years in good health.

Comments on this clonotype: A clone one base away is much larger, so this may be a read error. V usage is TRBV4-3 and J usage is TRBJ2-7, with TRBD2 matching over 7 bases. Trimming at V came to 1 base and at J to 3 bases, leaving 9 bases not matched to a gene. The CDR3 is 16 amino acids. The germline V gene has CDR1 LGHNA and CDR2 YSLEER. Here the CDR3 DNA reads TGCGCCAGCAGCCAAGTTTTCGGCGCTAGCGGCTACGAGCAGTACTTC. It encodes CASSQVFGASGYEQYF.

This clonotype was found a few times. V and J are TRBV20-1 and TRBJ2-7, with a possible D match to TRBD2 (6 bases). With 4 bases removed from V and 0 bases from J, the gap between germline ends came to 13 bases. The germline V gene encodes CDR1 DFQATT and CDR2 SNEGSKA (reference sequence). The CDR3 is 14 residues long. The CDR3 region is CSAKDGRSSYEQYF. The CDR3 DNA is TGCAGTGCTAAGGACGGGAGAAGCTCCTACGAGCAGTACTTC.

The chain links TRBV14 to TRBJ1-1, with TRBD1 as a possible D gene (5 bases). Trimming left V 4 bases short and J 7 bases short, with 22 bases between. The CDR3 length is 16 residues. Germline-derived CDR1 and CDR2 are SGHDN and FVKESK. In nucleotides, the CDR3 is TGTGCCAGCAGCCGTTTAGACGTCGGGGGAAACTTTGAAGCTTTCTTT. This translates into CASSRLDVGGNFEAFF.

This clonotype showed up just a few times. The chain recombines TRBV4-3 with TRBJ2-7; D may be TRBD1 (5 bases). The ends were cut back, 0 bases at V and 3 bases at J, with 12 bases in the middle. This CDR3 contains 15 residues. Germline-derived CDR1 and CDR2 are LGHNA and YSLEER. The chain's CDR3 is CASSQDRSGYYEQYF. CDR3 coding DNA: TGCGCCAGCAGCCAAGATCGATCAGGGTACTACGAGCAGTACTTC.

At least ten counts were recorded for this clonotype. V is TRBV15 and J is TRBJ2-3, with D hard to call. Germline V CDR1 and CDR2: LNHNV, YYDKDF (reference sequence). The V end lost 5 bases, the J end lost 4 bases, and 7 bases lay between the germline ends. This CDR3 spans 12 amino acids. The CDR3 region has the DNA TGTGCCACCAGCTTGAGCGCAGATACGCAGTATTTT. Its protein product is CATSLSADTQYF.

Of note for this clonotype: The junction differs from germline at one of its ends, possibly a read error. The chain couples TRBV7-9 to TRBJ2-3, with a possible D match to TRBD2 (5 bases). This CDR3 spans 15 amino acids. Germline V gene lookup returns CDR1 SEHNR and CDR2 FQNEAQ (reference sequence). As DNA, the CDR3 is TGTGCCAGCAGCCCTAGGAGGCGACACACAGATGCGCAGTATTTT. Protein sequence: CASSPRRRHTDAQYF.

The V gene is TRBV25-1, the J gene TRBJ1-2; 8 bases are shared with TRBD1. The CDR3 extends over 12 amino acids. V was pared by 3 bases and J by 8 bases, with 2 bases of the junction left unmatched. The germline gives CDR1 MGHDK, CDR2 SYGVNS. The CDR3 nucleotides are TGTGCCAGCAGTGAGAGGACAGGGGGCTACACCTTC. Protein product: CASSERTGGYTF.

The V gene is TRBV18, the J gene TRBJ1-1, with a weak D call TRBD1 (5 bases). In germline, CDR1 is KGHSH, CDR2 LQKENI. The CDR3 is 16 amino acids. Deletions cut 1 base from V and 3 bases from J, with 15 bases between. CDR3 DNA sequence: TGTGCCAGCTCACCACGGCAGGGCTGGATGTACACTGAAGCTTTCTTT. Translation: CASSPRQGWMYTEAFF. Supplemented by reference TRBV18 and TRBJ1-1, the full variable domain reads NAGVMQNPRHLVRRRGQEARLRCSPMKGHSHVYWYRQLPEEGLKFMVYLQKENIIDESGMPKERFSAEFPKEGPSILRIQQVVRGDSAAYFCASSPRQGWMYTEAFFGQGTRLTVV.

This clonotype appeared a few times. The chain uses TRBV28 and TRBJ2-3; 9 positions agree with TRBD2. CDR1 MDHEN and CDR2 SYDVKM come from the germline V gene. This CDR3 contains 12 residues. After removal of 3 bases from V and 14 bases from J, the junction contained 6 bases not matched to a gene. CDR3 amino acids: CASSFRTSEMYF. The CDR3 DNA reads TGTGCCAGCAGTTTCCGGACTAGCGAGATGTATTTT.

The V call is TRBV29-1, the J call TRBJ2-1, with TRBD2 matching over 8 bases. The CDR3 is 14 amino acids. Germline V gene data show CDR1 as SQVTM and CDR2 as ANQGSEA. The J segment lost 0 bases and the V segment lost 8 bases, leaving 6 bases of the junction unmatched. CDR3 loop: CSFSSGRSYNEQFF. CDR3 DNA sequence: TGCAGCTTTTCTAGCGGGCGCTCCTACAATGAGCAGTTCTTC.

CDR3: CASSLDSRVGYYNEQYF. CDR3 in DNA: TGTGCCAGCAGCTTAGATTCTAGAGTGGGGTATTACAATGAGCAGTACTTC. The genes are TRBV11-2 and TRBJ2-1; no clear D gene. The closer fit of TRBJ2-7 to the DNA end suggests the J call may be wrong. CDR1 SGHAT and CDR2 FQNNGV come from the germline V gene. The CDR3 is made up of 17 amino acids.

This clonotype appeared a few times. The rearrangement uses TRBV20-1 and TRBJ1-2, with D unclear. Germline V gives CDR1 DFQATT, CDR2 SNEGSKA (reference sequence). The CDR3 length is 13 residues. Deletions cut 1 base from V and 4 bases from J, with 10 bases between. The CDR3: CSARVSQAYGYTF. The CDR3 DNA sequence: TGCAGTGCTAGAGTTTCCCAAGCCTATGGCTACACCTTC.

The chain combines TRBV20-1 with TRBJ1-4; 7 bases align to TRBD1. V trimming: 6 bases; J trimming: 8 bases; junction bases outside the gene matches: 18. Germline V gene sequence: CDR1 DFQATT, CDR2 SNEGSKA (reference sequence). CDR3 size: 16 residues. The CDR3 is CSAPRSMGQRREKLFF. The CDR3 DNA is TGCAGTGCGCCACGCAGTATGGGACAGCGGCGGGAAAAACTGTTTTTT.

The rearrangement uses TRBV4-1 and TRBJ2-7; D is ambiguous. CDR1 is MGHRA, CDR2 YSYEKL, per germline. V was clipped by 4 bases and J by 7 bases, with 17 bases between them. The CDR3 totals 14 residues. This CDR3 is CASSLERAYNEQYF. Here the CDR3 DNA reads TGCGCCAGCAGCCTCGAGAGAGCCTACAATGAGCAGTACTTC.

The chain combines TRBV6-2 or TRBV6-3 with TRBJ2-6; D is uncertain. Per germline, CDR1 MNHEY and CDR2 SVGEGT. The CDR3 runs 15 residues. The V end was cut by 2 bases, the J end by 0 bases, with 5 bases between. In nucleotides, the CDR3 is TGTGCCAGCAGTTACGAAACCTCTGGGGCCAACGTCCTGACTTTC. It yields the protein CASSYETSGANVLTF.

This clonotype was counted a few times. The chain uses TRBV12-3 or TRBV12-4 and TRBJ2-5; TRBD2 might be the D (7 bases). The CDR3 runs 15 residues. V was cut by 2 bases and J by 4 bases, with 14 bases left in between. CDR3 DNA: TGTGCCAGCAGTTTAAGAGGGGGGGCCGCAGAGACCCAGTACTTC. As protein: CASSLRGGAAETQYF.

This clonotype occurred a few times. This chain connects TRBV15 to TRBJ1-2, with D tentatively TRBD1 (6 bases). Germline V gene lookup returns CDR1 LNHNV and CDR2 YYDKDF (reference sequence). Trimming pared 4 bases from V and 4 bases from J, leaving 7 bases between. The CDR3 spans 12 residues. This CDR3 reads CATSTQGYGYTF. The DNA of the CDR3 is TGTGCCACCAGCACACAGGGCTATGGCTACACCTTC.

The J gene is TRBJ2-7, the V gene TRBV3-1; D possibly matches TRBD1 or TRBD2 (7 bases each). With 3 bases removed from V and 7 bases from J, the gap between germline ends came to 13 bases. Per the germline V gene, CDR1 is LGHDT and CDR2 is YNNKEL (reference sequence). This CDR3 has 13 amino acids. The CDR3 reads CASSHRGGDEQYF. Here the CDR3 DNA reads TGTGCCAGCAGCCACAGGGGGGGGGATGAGCAGTACTTC.

The J gene is TRBJ2-1, the V gene TRBV6-1, with D unresolved. The ends were cut back, 6 bases at V and 2 bases at J, with 14 bases in the middle. CDR1 and CDR2 (germline): MNHNS, SASEGT. The CDR3 is made up of 15 amino acids. CDR3 in DNA: TGTGCCAGCAGGCCTAGTAGGACCGCCTACAATGAGCAGTTCTTC. This gives the protein CASRPSRTAYNEQFF.

This chain connects TRBV20-1 to TRBJ2-7; 10 bases fit TRBD1. The J call may be in error: the DNA end matches TRBJ2-5 better. CDR3 length: 15 amino acids. Germline assignment: CDR1 DFQATT and CDR2 SNEGSKA (reference sequence). The CDR3 is CSARKPGTGAETQYF. Written as DNA, the CDR3 is TGCAGTGCTAGAAAACCCGGGACAGGGGCAGAGACCCAGTACTTC.

This clonotype occurred a few times. CDR3 loop: CASSEEPSSYNEQFF. The CDR3 nucleotides read TGCGCCAGCAGTGAAGAGCCGAGCTCCTACAATGAGCAGTTCTTC. J is TRBJ2-1 and V is TRBV10-2; D is undetermined. From germline, CDR1 is WSHSY and CDR2 SAAADI. The CDR3 is 15 amino acids. Trimming pared 3 bases from V and 0 bases from J, leaving 9 bases between.

The chain employs TRBV12-3 or TRBV12-4 and TRBJ1-2; 7 bases agree with TRBD1. V gave up 5 bases and J gave up 3 bases; unmatched junction bases: 9. The CDR3 is 15 amino acids. CDR3 region: CASSQTGTAYYGYTF. CDR3 coding DNA: TGTGCCAGCAGTCAAACCGGGACAGCATACTATGGCTACACCTTC.

This clonotype came up a few times. V usage is TRBV20-1 and J usage is TRBJ1-6; 8 nucleotides align to TRBD1. Germline trimming cut 4 bases from V and 5 bases from J; bases unmatched to any gene: 7. The CDR3 sequence is 15 residues long. The V gene's germline CDR1 is DFQATT and CDR2 SNEGSKA (reference sequence). The CDR3 loop reads CSANRQGRNNSPLHF. The CDR3 nucleotides read TGCAGTGCTAACAGACAGGGGAGGAATAATTCACCCCTCCACTTT.

The chain combines TRBV7-9 with TRBJ1-5; 7 bases map to TRBD1. Trimming removed 4 bases from V and 6 bases from J; junction bases left unmatched: 12. The CDR3 runs to 16 residues. Germline V gene sequence: CDR1 SEHNR, CDR2 FQNEAQ (reference sequence). CDR3 sequence: CASSYGNTGEGQPQHF. The CDR3 nucleotides read TGTGCCAGCAGCTATGGCAATACAGGGGAGGGTCAGCCCCAGCATTTT.

V gene TRBV15 combines with J gene TRBJ2-1, with 8 bases fitting TRBD2. The junction had 8 bases not matched to a gene; V was cut back by 5 bases and J by 2 bases. Germline V gene lookup returns CDR1 LNHNV and CDR2 YYDKDF (reference sequence). There are 16 residues in the CDR3. CDR3 loop: CATSARTSGTYNEQFF. CDR3 bases: TGTGCCACCAGCGCCCGCACTAGCGGAACCTACAATGAGCAGTTCTTC.

The J gene is TRBJ1-5, the V gene TRBV20-1, with TRBD1 matching over 7 bases. The CDR3 totals 14 residues. Germline V lookup: CDR1 DFQATT, CDR2 SNEGSKA (reference sequence). The V and J ends lost 6 bases and 11 bases, in that order; junction bases with no gene match: 16. The CDR3 reads CSAKTGFGVLTQHF. CDR3 coding DNA: TGCAGTGCAAAGACAGGGTTTGGGGTATTGACCCAGCATTTT.

The V gene is TRBV29-1, the J gene TRBJ1-2; D is ambiguous. From germline, CDR1 is SQVTM and CDR2 ANQGSEA. This CDR3 comprises 13 residues. V was shortened by 2 bases and J by 6 bases, with 13 bases between the two germline ends. CDR3: CSVEFAQRDGYTF. The CDR3 nucleotides are TGCAGCGTTGAATTTGCCCAAAGGGATGGCTACACCTTC.

This chain connects TRBV7-9 to TRBJ1-4; D is undetermined. Trimming left V 2 bases short and J 7 bases short, with 14 bases between. Germline CDR1 is SEHNR and CDR2 is FQNEAQ (reference sequence). The CDR3 runs 15 residues. For the CDR3, the DNA is TGTGCCAGCAGCTTATTGGACGGAACCTCTGAAAAACTGTTTTTT. Residues: CASSLLDGTSEKLFF.

The V call is TRBV20-1, the J call TRBJ2-1, with 9 nucleotides matching TRBD2. V lost 2 bases, J lost 7 bases, and 6 bases stayed unmatched. Germline V gene lookup returns CDR1 DFQATT and CDR2 SNEGSKA (reference sequence). This CDR3 has 14 residues. For the CDR3, the DNA is TGCAGTGCTAGAAAGAGCGGGAGGTGGAATGAGCAGTTCTTC. It is translated as CSARKSGRWNEQFF.